This T cell receptor beta chain originates from a study of cytomegalovirus exposure and HLA in healthy donors. Regarding the study as a whole: Reports showed the classifier diagnosing cytomegalovirus status with high specificity and sensitivity.

In the case of this clone: The antigen is undetermined.

This CDR3 has 12 amino acids. CDR1 and CDR2 (germline): SNHLY, FYNNEI. V lost 4 bases and J lost 4; bases outside the gene matches: 0. The PCR was carried out with 60 Vbeta primers and 13 Jbeta primers. Measured with immunoSEQ multiplex PCR; TCRdb has only the in-frame clones, and not every one. The listing contains approximately 37,000 clones. The sequence came from a male donor in good health and CMV-seronegative. The chain employs TRBV2 and TRBJ1-2; 7 bases line up with TRBD1. The sequenced material came from PBMCs. The CDR3 DNA follows: TGTGCCAGCAGTGGGGACAGCTATGGCTACACCTTC. It yields the protein CASSGDSYGYTF.